This note documents a single TCR beta chain sequence. Its target is not known. From the germline J gene comes the end of the CDR3, since the read stops 3 residues before it. Data came from immunoSEQ multiplex PCR; TCRdb stores just in-frame clones and leaves some out. This repertoire includes roughly 14,000 clones. The CDR3 totals 14 residues. Germline V gene lookup returns CDR1 LNHDA and CDR2 SQIVND (reference sequence). V gave up 4 bases and J gave up 10 bases; unmatched junction bases: 7. The data originate from a study of T cells in women clearing cervical HPV infection. Across the study: Cases' blood sampling followed lesion detection by median approximately 150 days (90 to 200). Study results and limitations: Combining TCR richness with V gene abundances gave approximately 0.8 AUC.

All donors had a single incident cervical HPV16 infection, not prevalent. Cervical HPV DNA detected by MY09/MY11 PCR, typed by dot-blot. The specimen was blood buffy coat. This sequence originates from a woman between 18 and 75 years old with a cervical HPV16 infection that either progressed to CIN3+ or cleared (not recorded which). The chain has TRBV19 and TRBJ1-6, with 7 bases aligning to TRBD1. The sequenced part of the CDR3 DNA is TGTGCCAGTAGTACAAAAGGGGGCGAATCACCC. The encoded protein is CASSTKGGESP. The full-length CDR3 reads as CASSTKGGESPLHF.